This T cell receptor beta chain stems from a study of cytomegalovirus exposure and HLA in healthy donors. Study in general: Unique TCRs from HLA-typed donors, 65 million to 85 million of them, were held in an early data release. General study results and limits: One later analysis reportedly identified an Asian-associated ancestry cluster that showed fewer N-insertions than the roughly 700-donor mean.

Primers: 60 Vbeta forward and 13 Jbeta reverse. Only in-frame clones appear in the TCRdb table, and some are missing; sequencing was by immunoSEQ multiplex PCR. The table lists roughly 120,000 clones, roughly 66% of them singletons. Of note for this clone: Its antigen is undetermined.

V lost 1 base to trimming and J lost 2 bases, with 9 bases between them. The CDR3 runs to 15 residues. Germline loops: CDR1 MGHRA, CDR2 YSYEKL. The sequenced sample was PBMCs. The chain links TRBV4-1 to TRBJ1-5; the D is unclear. This sequence originates from a man aged 60 to 69 in good health and CMV-seropositive. CDR3 in DNA: TGCGCCAGCAGCCAAGGAGGGTGGGGCAATCAGCCCCAGCATTTT. It specifies CASSQGGWGNQPQHF.